A single T cell receptor (beta chain) is shown here with its context. The antigen remains undetermined. Unexposed donor CD4+ T cells date from about 2011-2018, before the COVID-19 pandemic. The cells were cultured for 10 days before CD4+ T cells were isolated. Unexposed-donor CD4+ T cells were probed with SARS-CoV-2 S/N and four cold-coronavirus spikes, cells permitting. Using immunoSEQ multiplex PCR, the repertoire was profiled, and TCRdb retains in-frame clones only, with some absent. The sample yields some 20,000 clones, more than 65% seen once. This entry is derived from a study of CD4 T cells in relation to SARS-CoV-2 and coronaviruses. The overall study: ViraFEST: approximately nine-day antigen culture of PBMCs, then TCR beta CDR3 sequencing. No peptide or an HIV-1 Nef peptide pool served as negative control.

Sequenced sample: CD4+ T cells from PBMCs, cultured in vitro. The source of this sequence is a human donor in good health.

The CDR3 here is CASSYRFGSHEKDTQYF. The CDR3 nucleotides are TGTGCCAGCAGTTACAGATTCGGGAGCCATGAAAAAGATACGCAGTATTTT. V and J are TRBV6-2 or TRBV6-3 and TRBJ2-3, with D perhaps matching TRBD2 (6 bases). Germline V CDR1 and CDR2: MNHEY, SVGEGT. The CDR3 consists of 17 residues. V was cut by 2 bases and J by 5 bases, with 20 bases left in between.